This T cell receptor (beta chain) was captured by sequencing in a study of shared clonotypes between healthy human individuals. Germline V gene data show CDR1 as MNHNS and CDR2 as SASEGT. The CDR3 has 15 amino acids. Trimming stripped 9 bases from V and 3 bases from J, with 18 bases between. At a deep level, the assay was run. In the study's own analysis: Junction-only sequences without quality scores came from ImmunoSEQ, so filtering differed. Method: immunoSEQ multiplex PCR; TCRdb's copy keeps in-frame clones and lacks some. The V and J calls and the clone size are those of that table, but D and trimming were determined from the DNA. This sample has more than 550,000 clones, with around 70% found just once.

The V and J genes are TRBV6-1 and TRBJ1-5, with a weak D call TRBD1 (5 bases). Sequenced sample: memory CD4+ T cells sorted from blood. Subset noted: CD45RA-negative fraction. The receptor comes from a woman aged 30 to 39 in good health. The CDR3 spells CASDTGTDFNQPQHF. Here the CDR3 DNA reads TGTGCCAGTGATACCGGGACGGATTTCAATCAGCCCCAGCATTTT.